This passage covers 27 T cell receptor beta chains from one sample sequenced in a study of identical twins (dated by TCRdb to about 2016). To prepare the library, 5' RACE was applied. The instrument was an Illumina HiSeq 2000. TCRdb itself trimmed the public reads at Q25 with fastp, ran MiXCR and retained productive beta chains. Rows are combined by CDR3 protein, so each entry shows the most common genes and DNA. The sample table shows hundreds of thousands of distinct CDR3 sequences, and 24% are seen once. 2.5% to 3.5% of the sample is held by the ten biggest clonotypes. The data also belong to a second study, concerning T cells expressing NK-cell markers.

Specimen: CD4+ T cells sorted from blood. The receptors were gathered from a woman aged 18-29 years in good health.

This clonotype was seen only once. The rearrangement links TRBV9 to TRBJ2-1; 7 nucleotides agree with TRBD2. This CDR3 is built from 15 residues. The trim removed 3 bases at V and 4 bases at J, leaving 7 bases unmatched. Per germline, CDR1 SGDLS and CDR2 YYNGEE. CDR3 DNA: TGTGCCAGCAGCGGGGGGAGGGTCGCGTACAATGAGCAGTTCTTC. This gives the protein CASSGGRVAYNEQFF.

The chain joins TRBV3-1 to TRBJ2-7; the D is unclear. There are 12 residues in the CDR3. Trimming cost V 1 base and J 5 bases, with 6 bases left between them. Germline loops: CDR1 LGHDT, CDR2 YNNKEL (reference sequence). This chain's CDR3 is CASSQVSHEQYF. The CDR3 DNA follows: TGTGCCAGCAGCCAAGTTAGCCACGAGCAGTACTTC.

Only a few counts were recorded for this clonotype. The chain uses TRBV11-2 and TRBJ2-5; TRBD2 matches at 7 bases. The CDR3 spans 15 residues. Germline V CDR1 and CDR2: SGHAT, FQNNGV. Germline trimming cut 6 bases from V and 0 bases from J; bases unmatched to any gene: 7. The CDR3 bases are TGTGCCAGCAGTAATACACTAGCGAACCAAGAGACCCAGTACTTC. Protein: CASSNTLANQETQYF.

This clonotype occurred a few times. The CDR3 DNA is TGTGCCAGCACCTGGAGCACAGATACGCAGTATTTT. It yields the protein CASTWSTDTQYF. The chain is built from TRBV12-3 or TRBV12-4 and TRBJ2-3; no firm D call. The CDR3 is 12 amino acids. The V gene lost 7 bases and the J gene lost 0 bases, with 5 bases spanning the gap.

The rearrangement joins TRBV5-1 to TRBJ1-4; 8 bases line up with TRBD1. CDR1 is SGHRS, CDR2 YFSETQ, per germline. The CDR3 length is 16 residues. The J segment lost 7 bases and the V segment lost 0 bases, leaving 8 bases of the junction unmatched. In DNA form, the CDR3 reads TGCGCCAGCAGCTTGGAGGGGAACAGGGGGTCTGAAAAACTGTTTTTT. This sequence encodes CASSLEGNRGSEKLFF.

This clonotype is a singleton in its sample. The gene calls are TRBV20-1 and TRBJ2-1, with D uncertain. The CDR3 spans 14 residues. V was shortened by 7 bases and J by 0 bases, with 13 bases between the two germline ends. Germline loops: CDR1 DFQATT, CDR2 SNEGSKA (reference sequence). This CDR3 is CSGETLISYNEQFF. CDR3 nucleotides: TGCAGTGGAGAGACACTCATCTCCTACAATGAGCAGTTCTTC.

Remarks on this clonotype: One end of the junction is discordant with germline, which a read error may explain. The chain combines TRBV6-2 or TRBV6-3 with TRBJ2-7; TRBD2 matches at 7 bases. Germline V lookup: CDR1 MNHEY, CDR2 SVGEGT. The CDR3 loop spans 11 amino acids. The CDR3 sequence is CASSRDYEQCF. The CDR3 DNA reads TGTGCCAGCAGCCGGGACTACGAGCAGTGCTTC.

At least ten counts were recorded for this clonotype. The chain recombines TRBV25-1 with TRBJ2-5, with a tentative D call TRBD2 (5 bases). The CDR3 runs to 14 residues. V was shortened by 6 bases and J by 4 bases, with 15 bases between the two germline ends. From germline, CDR1 is MGHDK and CDR2 SYGVNS. CDR3 residues: CASRPTRAVETQYF. The CDR3 coding sequence is TGTGCCAGCAGGCCTACTAGGGCGGTAGAGACCCAGTACTTC.

This clonotype was detected many times. The rearrangement links TRBV6-2 or TRBV6-3 to TRBJ1-1; the D gene is possibly TRBD1 (5 bases). Between the trimmed V and J ends, which lost 4 bases and 8 bases, there was a span of 11 bases. Per the germline V gene, CDR1 is MNHEY and CDR2 is SVGEGT. The CDR3 runs to 12 residues. This CDR3 reads CASSLGGQEAFF. CDR3 nucleotide sequence: TGTGCCAGCAGTTTGGGTGGACAAGAAGCTTTCTTT.

The table lists this clonotype with a few counts. The genes are TRBV7-9 and TRBJ2-7; D call uncertain. With 5 bases removed from V and 6 bases from J, the gap between germline ends came to 14 bases. Germline-derived CDR1 and CDR2 are SEHNR and FQNEAQ (reference sequence). The CDR3 has 13 amino acids. CDR3 nucleotides: TGTGCCAGCAGCCCCATGGTGGTCGGCGAGCAGTACTTC. The encoded protein is CASSPMVVGEQYF.

J is TRBJ2-1 and V is TRBV7-2, with 10 bases matching TRBD2. The germline CDR1 and CDR2 sequences are SGHTA and FQGNSA. There are 16 residues in the CDR3. V lost 5 bases, J lost 7 bases, and 11 bases stayed unmatched. The CDR3 is CASSPQSGRAKNEQFF. As DNA, the CDR3 is TGTGCCAGCAGCCCACAGAGCGGGAGGGCCAAGAATGAGCAGTTCTTC.

The chain links TRBV15 to TRBJ2-7, with unresolved D. In germline, CDR1 is LNHNV, CDR2 YYDKDF (reference sequence). This CDR3 is built from 14 residues. V lost 3 bases to trimming and J lost 0 bases, with 9 bases between them. This chain's CDR3 is CATSSSQRSYEQYF. The CDR3, as DNA: TGTGCCACCAGCAGCAGCCAACGCTCCTACGAGCAGTACTTC.

This clonotype has only one observation. The rearrangement uses TRBV12-3 or TRBV12-4 and TRBJ2-3; no reliable D call. CDR3 length equals 15 residues. The V end was cut by 6 bases, the J end by 0 bases, with 13 bases between. CDR3 sequence reads: CASSRPAVSTDTQYF. The CDR3 DNA is TGTGCCAGCAGCCGCCCCGCGGTTAGCACAGATACGCAGTATTTT.

The chain uses TRBV29-1 and TRBJ2-1, with D perhaps TRBD1 or TRBD2 (5 bases each). CDR3 length equals 10 residues. Germline CDR1 is SQVTM and CDR2 is ANQGSEA. Trimming took 3 bases from V and 8 from J, leaving 5 bases between them. CDR3 sequence: CSVEGDEQFF. CDR3 nucleotide sequence: TGCAGCGTTGAGGGGGATGAGCAGTTCTTC.

A few counts support this clonotype. J is TRBJ2-1 and V is TRBV20-1; D is ambiguous. The germline gives CDR1 DFQATT, CDR2 SNEGSKA (reference sequence). Trimming removed 5 bases from V and 0 bases from J, with 14 bases in between. This CDR3 spans 15 amino acids. The CDR3 region is CSAPGPLSSYNEQFF. The CDR3 DNA is TGCAGTGCTCCTGGCCCCTTAAGCTCCTACAATGAGCAGTTCTTC.

The chain links TRBV20-1 to TRBJ2-5; D not certain. This CDR3 spans 12 amino acids. The germline V gene has CDR1 DFQATT and CDR2 SNEGSKA (reference sequence). V lost 3 bases and J lost 5, with 10 bases in between. The CDR3 sequence is CSARTQSETQYF. CDR3 DNA sequence: TGCAGTGCTAGGACTCAATCGGAGACCCAGTACTTC.

The rearrangement joins TRBV10-1 to TRBJ2-7, with D perhaps matching TRBD1 (5 bases). The CDR3 has 15 amino acids. Trimming left V 10 bases short and J 1 base short, with 20 bases between. Germline CDR1 reads WNHNN; CDR2 reads SYGVQD (reference sequence). The CDR3 region is CANKTPRQPSYEQYF. CDR3 coding DNA: TGCGCCAACAAAACCCCGCGACAGCCGTCCTACGAGCAGTACTTC.

The chain recombines TRBV10-3 with TRBJ2-3; 9 nucleotides align to TRBD2. The V gene end was trimmed by 11 bases and the J gene end by 4 bases; junction bases not matched to a gene: 13. Germline values: CDR1 ENHRY, CDR2 SYGVKD. The CDR3 sequence is 15 residues long. CDR3 coding DNA: TGTGCCGTAGGGAGGCGGGAGGGCCCCTCAGATACGCAGTATTTT. Its translation is CAVGRREGPSDTQYF.

This clonotype came up many times. The chain recombines TRBV12-3 or TRBV12-4 with TRBJ2-1; D may be TRBD2 (5 bases). The CDR3 extends over 15 amino acids. V lost 3 bases, J lost 3 bases, and 12 bases lay in between. The CDR3 nucleotides read TGTGCCAGCAGTTTGGGCGGGCCCAGCTACAATGAGCAGTTCTTC. It specifies CASSLGGPSYNEQFF.

This clonotype was seen only a few times. The V and J genes are TRBV2 and TRBJ2-7; 10 nucleotides line up with TRBD1. CDR1 SNHLY and CDR2 FYNNEI come from the germline V gene. The CDR3 runs 14 residues. Unmatched junction bases numbered 6, after V lost 7 bases and J lost 3 bases. For the CDR3, the DNA is TGTGCCAGCATATCCGGGACAGGGGACTACGAGCAGTACTTC. Translated, it gives CASISGTGDYEQYF.

This clonotype occurred a few times. CDR3 coding DNA: TGCGCCAGCAGCGCCCAAGCGGGGTCCCAGTATTTT. Its protein product is CASSAQAGSQYF. This chain uses TRBV5-1 with TRBJ2-3; TRBD2 agrees at 7 bases. V lost 4 bases and J lost 12; bases outside the gene matches: 8. Germline V gene lookup returns CDR1 SGHRS and CDR2 YFSETQ. This CDR3 region has 12 residues.

This clonotype was picked up a small number of times. V gene TRBV12-3 or TRBV12-4 combines with J gene TRBJ1-3; D not resolved. The CDR3 length is 12 residues. The germline V and J ends were trimmed by 3 bases and 9 bases, with 9 bases remaining between them. CDR3 region: CASSFGPFTIYF. The CDR3 coding sequence is TGTGCCAGCAGTTTCGGGCCTTTCACCATATATTTT.

The V gene is TRBV5-1, the J gene TRBJ1-5; D is uncertain. Germline V gene sequence: CDR1 SGHRS, CDR2 YFSETQ. V shed 0 bases and J shed 3 bases, with 4 bases lying between them. The CDR3 runs 13 residues. The CDR3 spells CASSLEYNQPQHF. The CDR3 DNA reads as TGCGCCAGCAGCTTGGAGTACAATCAGCCCCAGCATTTT.

The table lists this clonotype with a few counts. V and J are TRBV20-1 and TRBJ2-3; D unclear. Per the germline V gene, CDR1 is DFQATT and CDR2 is SNEGSKA (reference sequence). Trimming left V 4 bases short and J 1 base short, with 9 bases between. This CDR3 region has 13 residues. CDR3 amino acids: CSAIVSRTDTQYF. The CDR3 bases are TGCAGTGCTATCGTGAGCCGCACAGATACGCAGTATTTT.

This clonotype was seen more than once but under ten times. This CDR3 fails to terminate in the conserved phenylalanine or tryptophan, so it likely reflects a read error. The chain uses TRBV27 and TRBJ2-5, with 7 bases that match TRBD2. V gave up 7 bases and J gave up 2 bases; unmatched junction bases: 13. The CDR3 has 16 residues. CDR1 is MNHEY and CDR2 is SMNVEV in the germline V gene (reference sequence). CDR3 residues: CASKVLAAQGQETQYL. The CDR3, as DNA: TGTGCCAGCAAGGTTCTAGCGGCCCAGGGACAAGAGACCCAGTACCTC.

The chain combines TRBV11-3 with TRBJ2-1; the match to TRBD2 covers 9 bases. V shed 4 bases and J 8 bases; nucleotides not matched to a gene: 9. The germline V gene has CDR1 SGHNT and CDR2 YENEEA. The CDR3 has 15 amino acids. In nucleotides, the CDR3 is TGTGCCAGCAGCTCCTTAGCGGGAGACAACGATGAGCAGTTCTTC. It specifies CASSSLAGDNDEQFF.

The V call is TRBV2, the J call TRBJ2-7; D is undetermined. V was clipped by 1 base and J by 4 bases, with 5 bases between them. Germline loops: CDR1 SNHLY, CDR2 FYNNEI. The CDR3 is 12 residues long. The CDR3, as DNA: TGTGCCAGCAGTGAAGAGCCGTACGAGCAGTACTTC. Protein product: CASSEEPYEQYF.